Sequencing of this TCR beta chain was carried out in a study of vaccination and CD4 T cells after COVID-19. For the study at large: Cells received overlapping spike peptides from SARS-CoV-2, HCoV-NL63, HCoV-OC43 and HCoV-229E as stimulation. Study-wide findings and caveats: For convalescent patients, 304 of the 307 vaccine-specific clones analyzed were classified as spike mono-reactive.

The assay that was used to sequence DNA from cultured CD4+ T cells was the Oncomine TCR Beta short-read assay. TCRdb passed the PCR reads through MiXCR, listing each CDR3 protein once. This sample has about 10,000 distinct CDR3 sequences; roughly 64% occur once, and the top ten carry roughly 25%. As to treatment: roughly nine-day PBMC culture with coronavirus spike peptide pools or control peptides (ViraFEST assay). This CDR3 contains 13 residues. V shed 4 bases and J shed 5 bases, with 11 bases lying between them. CDR1 and CDR2 (germline): SGHAT, FQNNGV. This clonotype was recorded a few times. Its target is unknown.

The TCR originated in a human donor who had recovered from COVID-19. This chain connects TRBV11-2 to TRBJ1-1; no clear D. Sequenced input: CD4+ T cells from blood, cultured in vitro. CDR3 region: CASSSKVGTEAFF. Here the CDR3 DNA reads TGTGCCAGCAGCTCGAAGGTTGGAACTGAAGCTTTCTTT.